The 22 T cell receptor beta chains reported below all come from one sample, sequenced in a study of PD-1 blockade in classical Hodgkin lymphoma. Noted time point: cycle 4 day 1 (C4D1), after less than seven weeks of nivolumab. There was relapse after autologous stem cell transplantation in every patient, and there was variation in brentuximab vedotin exposure. Sequenced by immunoSEQ multiplex PCR; TCRdb stores in-frame clones only, minus some. The table lists roughly 49,000 clones, 85% to 90% of them singletons. The source was peripheral blood mononuclear cells (PBMCs), collected before the fourth cycle of nivolumab. The receptors originated from a human donor with classical Hodgkin lymphoma.

The chain combines TRBV10-1 with TRBJ1-5; no clear D gene. V shed 0 bases and J shed 3 bases, with 3 bases lying between them. The CDR3 is made up of 13 amino acids. Germline CDR1 reads WNHNN; CDR2 reads SYGVQD (reference sequence). This chain's CDR3 is CASSESPNQPQHF. DNA of the CDR3: TGCGCCAGCAGTGAGTCCCCCAATCAGCCCCAGCATTTT.

The chain employs TRBV9 and TRBJ2-1; D not certain. Germline V gene data show CDR1 as SGDLS and CDR2 as YYNGEE. This CDR3 spans 18 amino acids. Trimming removed 4 bases from V and 0 bases from J, with 20 bases in between. CDR3 region: CASSTPQVAESSYNEQFF. The CDR3 DNA reads TGTGCCAGCAGCACACCCCAAGTGGCCGAGAGCTCCTACAATGAGCAGTTCTTC. Combining the CDR3 with reference TRBV9 and TRBJ2-1 gives the whole variable domain DSGVTQTPKHLITATGQRVTLRCSPRSGDLSVYWYQQSLDQGLQFLIQYYNGEERAKGNILERFSAQQFPDLHSELNLSSLELGDSALYFCASSTPQVAESSYNEQFFGPGTRLTVL.

This CDR3 is CASSQDPRLLQFF. CDR3 DNA: TGTGCCAGCAGCCAAGATCCACGGCTACTGCAGTTCTTC. This rearrangement joins TRBV14 to TRBJ2-1; D call uncertain. This CDR3 spans 13 amino acids. The V end lost 0 bases, the J end lost 12 bases, and 12 bases lay between the germline ends. Looked up from germline, CDR1 is SGHDN and CDR2 is FVKESK.

The chain links TRBV4-2 to TRBJ1-5; D unresolved. The V end lost 0 bases, the J end lost 4 bases, and 7 bases lay between the germline ends. Germline V lookup: CDR1 LGHNA, CDR2 YNFKEQ. The CDR3 consists of 14 residues. The CDR3 region has the DNA TGTGCCAGCAGCCAAGATCGTGGGAATCAGCCCCAGCATTTT. It encodes CASSQDRGNQPQHF.

V and J are TRBV7-9 and TRBJ1-1; the D is unclear. The germline V and J ends were trimmed by 3 bases and 1 base, with 6 bases remaining between them. The CDR3 runs to 13 residues. The V gene's germline CDR1 is SEHNR and CDR2 FQNEAQ (reference sequence). The CDR3 loop is CASSFVENTEAFF. The CDR3 DNA is TGTGCCAGCAGCTTTGTAGAGAACACTGAAGCTTTCTTT.

The gene calls are TRBV27 and TRBJ2-7; D gene ambiguous. The V gene's germline CDR1 is MNHEY and CDR2 SMNVEV (reference sequence). V lost 5 bases, J lost 3 bases, and 17 bases lay in between. The length of the CDR3 is 15 residues. The CDR3 region is CASSRGFVGIYEQYF. In nucleotides, the CDR3 is TGTGCCAGCAGTCGCGGATTTGTGGGGATCTACGAGCAGTACTTC.

This chain joins TRBV7-9 and TRBJ2-5, with 9 bases that match TRBD1. The CDR3 contains 16 residues. V was clipped by 0 bases and J by 2 bases; unmatched bases: 4. Per germline, CDR1 SEHNR and CDR2 FQNEAQ (reference sequence). CDR3 amino acids: CASSLALGQGQETQYF. The DNA for the CDR3 is TGTGCCAGCAGCTTAGCACTAGGACAGGGGCAAGAGACCCAGTACTTC.

The chain employs TRBV9 and TRBJ2-1; no clear D gene. The CDR3 covers 12 residues. Trimming shortened V by 4 bases and J by 15 bases, and 17 bases separated the two germline ends. Germline V gene sequence: CDR1 SGDLS, CDR2 YYNGEE. The CDR3 sequence is CASSPNQDLPFF. The CDR3 DNA reads TGTGCCAGCAGCCCCAATCAGGATCTCCCGTTCTTC. Variable domain in full (rest from reference TRBV9 and TRBJ2-1): DSGVTQTPKHLITATGQRVTLRCSPRSGDLSVYWYQQSLDQGLQFLIQYYNGEERAKGNILERFSAQQFPDLHSELNLSSLELGDSALYFCASSPNQDLPFFGPGTRLTVL.

The chain couples TRBV30 to TRBJ2-7; no firm D call. Per the germline V gene, CDR1 is GTSNPN and CDR2 is SVGIG (reference sequence). V lost 2 bases to trimming and J lost 3 bases, with 5 bases between them. This CDR3 is built from 11 residues. CDR3 sequence (DNA): TGTGCCTGGAGTAGTGTCTACGAGCAGTACTTC. As protein: CAWSSVYEQYF.

J is TRBJ1-2 and V is TRBV30; 9 bases fit TRBD1. V trimming: 3 bases; J trimming: 2 bases; junction bases outside the gene matches: 10. The length of the CDR3 is 16 residues. Germline V gene data show CDR1 as GTSNPN and CDR2 as SVGIG (reference sequence). CDR3 loop: CAWRIGGTGRNYGYTF. The CDR3, as DNA: TGTGCCTGGAGGATAGGGGGGACAGGGAGAAACTATGGCTACACCTTC.

This clone was counted only a few times. V usage is TRBV18 and J usage is TRBJ1-2; possibly TRBD1 for D (6 bases). Germline V gives CDR1 KGHSH, CDR2 LQKENI. This CDR3 has 14 residues. V was trimmed by 3 bases and J by 5 bases, leaving 13 bases between them. CDR3 amino acids: CASSPQDRTYGYTF. The DNA of the CDR3 is TGTGCCAGCTCACCTCAGGACAGAACATATGGCTACACCTTC. The entire variable domain, with the rest obtained from reference TRBV18 and TRBJ1-2, is as follows: NAGVMQNPRHLVRRRGQEARLRCSPMKGHSHVYWYRQLPEEGLKFMVYLQKENIIDESGMPKERFSAEFPKEGPSILRIQQVVRGDSAAYFCASSPQDRTYGYTFGSGTRLTVV.

This sequence joins TRBV2 and TRBJ1-2, with a possible D match to TRBD1 (6 bases). Deletions cut 6 bases from V and 4 bases from J, with 12 bases between. This CDR3 comprises 13 residues. Germline V CDR1 and CDR2: SNHLY, FYNNEI. CDR3 amino acids: CASSPDRLYGYTF. CDR3 nucleotides: TGTGCCAGCAGCCCCGACAGGCTCTATGGCTACACCTTC.

The V call is TRBV5-1, the J call TRBJ1-5, with a tentative D call TRBD1 (5 bases). V lost 0 bases and J 1 base, leaving 11 bases between the germline ends. From germline, CDR1 is SGHRS and CDR2 YFSETQ. The CDR3 is 16 amino acids. The CDR3 is CASSLAGPNSNQPQHF. The CDR3 coding sequence is TGCGCCAGCAGCTTGGCGGGGCCTAACAGCAATCAGCCCCAGCATTTT.

In its sample, this clone was seen a few times. V usage is TRBV5-6 and J usage is TRBJ1-1; D gene unclear. Trimming stripped 1 base from V and 5 bases from J, with 6 bases between. CDR1 and CDR2 from the germline V gene are SGHDT and YYEEEE. The CDR3 consists of 12 residues. The DNA for the CDR3 is TGTGCCAGCAGCTTGAAATCGACTGAAGCTTTCTTT. The encoded protein is CASSLKSTEAFF.

V gene TRBV19 combines with J gene TRBJ2-7; 7 positions match TRBD1. Germline CDR1 LNHDA, CDR2 SQIVND (reference sequence). CDR3 length: 14 amino acids. J was trimmed by 3 bases and V by 2 bases; bases with no gene match: 4. DNA for the CDR3: TGTGCCAGTAGTATATACGGGACAGTCTACGAGCAGTACTTC. Its translation: CASSIYGTVYEQYF. Complete variable domain (other parts from reference TRBV19 and TRBJ2-7): DGGITQSPKYLFRKEGQNVTLSCEQNLNHDAMYWYRQDPGQGLRLIYYSQIVNDFQKGDIAEGYSVSREKKESFPLTVTSAQKNPTAFYLCASSIYGTVYEQYFGPGTRLTVT.

This chain connects TRBV7-8 to TRBJ2-3; D possibly corresponds to TRBD1 (5 bases). Germline V gene data show CDR1 as SGHVS and CDR2 as FQNEAQ. CDR3 length: 13 residues. V lost 3 bases to trimming and J lost 10 bases, with 14 bases between them. The CDR3 spells CASSFPTVRAQYF. CDR3 nucleotide sequence: TGTGCCAGCAGCTTCCCCACCGTCAGGGCGCAGTATTTT.

CDR3 in amino acids: CASRLRGVGDTDTQYF. CDR3 DNA sequence: TGCGCCAGCCGATTACGCGGGGTGGGGGACACAGATACGCAGTATTTT. The rearrangement links TRBV4-1 to TRBJ2-3; a weak D match, TRBD2 (6 bases). This CDR3 has 16 amino acids. V shed 8 bases and J shed 2 bases, with 20 bases lying between them. CDR1 is MGHRA and CDR2 is YSYEKL in the germline V gene.

J is TRBJ2-3 and V is TRBV18; unclear D gene. The CDR3 runs 12 residues. In germline, CDR1 is KGHSH, CDR2 LQKENI. Deletions cut 2 bases from V and 3 bases from J, with 3 bases between. The CDR3 region is CASSPVTDTQYF. In DNA, the CDR3 is TGTGCCAGCTCACCAGTGACAGATACGCAGTATTTT.

The genes are TRBV4-2 and TRBJ2-3; TRBD2 aligns across 7 bases. Germline lookup yields CDR1 LGHNA and CDR2 YNFKEQ. V shed 0 bases, J shed 6 bases, and the junction held 9 bases outside the gene matches. The CDR3 is 16 residues long. The CDR3 DNA sequence: TGTGCCAGCAGCCAAGATCTGGGAGGGAGGGCGGATACGCAGTATTTT. It translates to CASSQDLGGRADTQYF.

V gene TRBV4-1 combines with J gene TRBJ2-7, with 13 bases that match TRBD2. The V and J ends lost 1 base and 4 bases, in that order; junction bases with no gene match: 16. CDR1 and CDR2 (germline): MGHRA, YSYEKL. The CDR3 contains 20 residues. The CDR3 region is CASSQVLRTSGSHTVYEQYF. The CDR3, as DNA: TGCGCCAGCAGCCAAGTTCTTCGGACTAGCGGGAGCCATACGGTTTACGAGCAGTACTTC.

The CDR3 DNA reads as TGTGCCAGCAGCTCCTCCGGGACGTTCTATGGCTACACCTTC. Encoded protein: CASSSSGTFYGYTF. The V gene is TRBV5-4, the J gene TRBJ1-2; tentative D call: TRBD1 (5 bases). The CDR3 runs 14 residues. V gave up 3 bases and J gave up 4 bases, with 13 bases separating them. Germline V gene data show CDR1 as SGHNT and CDR2 as YYREEE (reference sequence).

For the CDR3, the DNA is TGTGCCAGCAGTGCGGACAGAGAAGCTTTCTTT. It translates to CASSADREAFF. The J gene is TRBJ1-1, the V gene TRBV6-5; D might be TRBD1 (6 bases). Germline V gene sequence: CDR1 MNHEY, CDR2 SVGAGI. V lost 5 bases to trimming and J lost 8 bases, with 9 bases between them. The CDR3 has 11 amino acids.